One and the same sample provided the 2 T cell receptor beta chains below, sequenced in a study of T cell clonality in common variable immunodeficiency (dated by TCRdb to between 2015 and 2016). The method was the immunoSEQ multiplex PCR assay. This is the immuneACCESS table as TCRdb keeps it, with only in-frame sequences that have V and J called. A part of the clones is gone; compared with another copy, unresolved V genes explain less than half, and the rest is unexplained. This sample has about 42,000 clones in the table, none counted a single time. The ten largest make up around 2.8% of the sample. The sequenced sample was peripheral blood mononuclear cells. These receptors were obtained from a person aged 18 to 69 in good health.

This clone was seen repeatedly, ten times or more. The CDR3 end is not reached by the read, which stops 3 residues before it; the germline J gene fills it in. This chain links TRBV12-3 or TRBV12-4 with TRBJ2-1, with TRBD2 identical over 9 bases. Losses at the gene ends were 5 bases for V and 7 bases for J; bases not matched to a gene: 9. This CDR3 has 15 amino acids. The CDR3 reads CASSPPAGGANEQFF. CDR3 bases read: TGTGCCAGCAGTCCTCCTGCGGGGGGGGCTAATGAG.

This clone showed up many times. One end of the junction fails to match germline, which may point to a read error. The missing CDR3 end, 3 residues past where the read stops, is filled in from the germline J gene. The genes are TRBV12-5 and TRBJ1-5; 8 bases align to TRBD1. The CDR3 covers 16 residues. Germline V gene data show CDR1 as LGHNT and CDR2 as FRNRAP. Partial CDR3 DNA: TGTTCTAGTGGTTTGGCAGGGGGCCATAGCAATCAGCCC. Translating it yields CSSGLAGGHSNQP. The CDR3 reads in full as CSSGLAGGHSNQPQHF. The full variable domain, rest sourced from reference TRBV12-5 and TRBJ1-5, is DARVTQTPRHKVTEMGQEVTMRCQPILGHNTVFWYRQTMMQGLELLAYFRNRAPLDDSGMPKDRFSAEMPDATLATLKIQPSEPRDSAVYFCSSGLAGGHSNQPQHFGDGTRLSIL.